Presented here are 19 T cell receptor beta chains from one specimen sequenced in a study of blood T cell repertoires in COVID-19. Profiling relied on immunoSEQ multiplex PCR, and the TCRdb table lists in-frame clones only, not all of them. Altogether about 300,000 clones are present, roughly nine tenths being singletons, with the ten largest covering 2.5% to 3%. Specimen: PBMCs or T cells enriched from blood (not recorded which). These TCRs come from a woman between 45 and 60 years old who had been exposed to COVID-19.

This clone was seen more than once but under ten times. This chain uses TRBV4-1 with TRBJ2-7; 10 bases line up with TRBD2. The CDR3 extends over 17 amino acids. Germline CDR1 MGHRA, CDR2 YSYEKL. After removal of 3 bases from V and 0 bases from J, the junction contained 8 bases not matched to a gene. The CDR3, as DNA: TGCGCCAGCAGCCACCACACTAGCGGGATTAGCTCCTACGAGCAGTACTTC. Its translation: CASSHHTSGISSYEQYF.

This clone was observed a few times. CDR3 sequence (DNA): TGTGCCAGCCGAGGCCAGGGACAGATTAACACTGAAGCTTTCTTT. As protein: CASRGQGQINTEAFF. This chain links TRBV28 with TRBJ1-1, with 7 bases matching TRBD1. Trimming removed 8 bases from V and 2 bases from J; junction bases left unmatched: 11. CDR3 length equals 15 residues. CDR1 is MDHEN, CDR2 SYDVKM, per germline.

The gene calls are TRBV5-1 and TRBJ2-1, with TRBD2 identical over 8 bases. The V gene end was trimmed by 7 bases and the J gene end by 2 bases; junction bases not matched to a gene: 8. CDR3 size: 15 residues. Germline values: CDR1 SGHRS, CDR2 YFSETQ. CDR3 nucleotide sequence: TGCGCCAGCTTCGCGGGGGGATCGGCCTACAATGAGCAGTTCTTC. This encodes CASFAGGSAYNEQFF. Drawing the rest from reference TRBV5-1 and TRBJ2-1, the complete variable domain is KAGVTQTPRYLIKTRGQQVTLSCSPISGHRSVSWYQQTPGQGLQFLFEYFSETQRNKGNFPGRFSGRQFSNSRSEMNVSTLELGDSALYLCASFAGGSAYNEQFFGPGTRLTVL.

The chain uses TRBV29-1 and TRBJ1-1; D unclear. The CDR3 consists of 13 residues. Deletions cut 7 bases from V and 1 base from J, with 13 bases between. From germline, CDR1 is SQVTM and CDR2 ANQGSEA. CDR3 amino acids: CSGQKASNTEAFF. CDR3 in DNA: TGCAGCGGACAAAAGGCCTCGAACACTGAAGCTTTCTTT.

The chain carries TRBV12-3 or TRBV12-4 and TRBJ1-2; D unclear. V was trimmed by 1 base and J by 8 bases, leaving 8 bases between them. This CDR3 spans 12 amino acids. The CDR3: CASSLGGIGYTF. DNA for the CDR3: TGTGCCAGCAGTTTAGGAGGGATAGGCTACACCTTC.

J is TRBJ1-1 and V is TRBV18; D might be TRBD1 (5 bases). CDR3 size: 16 residues. Germline CDR1 reads KGHSH; CDR2 reads LQKENI. Trimming shortened V by 1 base and J by 4 bases, and 16 bases separated the two germline ends. In DNA form, the CDR3 reads TGTGCCAGCTCACCACGAGATCCGATTACAGGCACTGAAGCTTTCTTT. It encodes CASSPRDPITGTEAFF.

V is TRBV14 and J is TRBJ1-6; D remains ambiguous. CDR3 size: 16 residues. Germline CDR1 is SGHDN and CDR2 is FVKESK. Trimming stripped 0 bases from V and 10 bases from J, with 16 bases between. CDR3 in DNA: TGTGCCAGCAGCCAAGAACCCAGACAACGCCGGTCACCCCTCCACTTT. It is translated as CASSQEPRQRRSPLHF.

The V gene is TRBV15, the J gene TRBJ2-1, with D maybe TRBD1 (6 bases). Looked up from germline, CDR1 is LNHNV and CDR2 is YYDKDF (reference sequence). Trimming cost V 0 bases and J 2 bases, with 8 bases left between them. The CDR3 sequence is 15 residues long. Here the CDR3 reads CATSRDTGTYNEQFF. CDR3 coding DNA: TGTGCCACCAGCAGAGATACAGGGACCTACAATGAGCAGTTCTTC.

The chain links TRBV5-8 to TRBJ2-7; D might be TRBD1 (5 bases). The germline gives CDR1 SGHTS, CDR2 YDEGEE. The CDR3 is 14 residues long. Trimming stripped 6 bases from V and 5 bases from J, with 18 bases between. The CDR3 sequence: CASNLNRFENEQYF. The CDR3 nucleotides are TGTGCCAGCAACCTTAACAGGTTCGAGAACGAGCAGTACTTC.

The V gene is TRBV5-4, the J gene TRBJ1-4, with D possibly being TRBD1 (6 bases). The CDR3 loop spans 15 amino acids. V lost 1 base and J lost 3, with 10 bases in between. Germline V gives CDR1 SGHNT, CDR2 YYREEE (reference sequence). CDR3 coding DNA: TGTGCCAGCAGCTTGCGGGGGGGGCCTAATGAAAAACTGTTTTTT. Protein sequence: CASSLRGGPNEKLFF.

The genes are TRBV27 and TRBJ2-7, with D possibly matching TRBD2 (5 bases). CDR1 MNHEY and CDR2 SMNVEV come from the germline V gene (reference sequence). The CDR3 contains 13 residues. V lost 2 bases and J 7 bases, leaving 12 bases between the germline ends. CDR3 nucleotides: TGTGCCAGCAGTTTACCGGACTCGTTAGAGCAGTACTTC. It specifies CASSLPDSLEQYF.

V is TRBV15 and J is TRBJ2-3, with 7 bases identical to TRBD1. This CDR3 has 15 amino acids. Germline V lookup: CDR1 LNHNV, CDR2 YYDKDF (reference sequence). V gave up 3 bases and J gave up 3 bases; unmatched junction bases: 6. This CDR3 reads CATSSVQGVTDTQYF. The DNA for the CDR3 is TGTGCCACCAGCAGCGTCCAGGGGGTAACAGATACGCAGTATTTT.

The chain uses TRBV19 and TRBJ1-1, with D possibly TRBD1 on 5 matching bases. V lost 3 bases to trimming and J lost 0 bases, with 29 bases between them. In germline, CDR1 is LNHDA, CDR2 SQIVND (reference sequence). CDR3 size: 21 residues. The CDR3: CASSIWFVGGTGGIMNTEAFF. DNA for the CDR3: TGTGCCAGTAGTATTTGGTTCGTGGGGGGAACAGGAGGAATCATGAACACTGAAGCTTTCTTT. The full variable domain, its missing parts supplied by reference TRBV19 and TRBJ1-1, is DGGITQSPKYLFRKEGQNVTLSCEQNLNHDAMYWYRQDPGQGLRLIYYSQIVNDFQKGDIAEGYSVSREKKESFPLTVTSAQKNPTAFYLCASSIWFVGGTGGIMNTEAFFGQGTRLTVV.

The J gene is TRBJ1-2, the V gene TRBV16; no clear D gene. This CDR3 has 14 amino acids. With 4 bases removed from V and 7 bases from J, the gap between germline ends came to 16 bases. CDR1 and CDR2 (germline): KGHSY, FQNENV. The CDR3 spells CASSPDAWSGGYTF. CDR3 nucleotides: TGTGCCAGCAGCCCCGACGCGTGGTCGGGTGGCTACACCTTC.

This clone was counted a single time. The chain recombines TRBV7-8 with TRBJ1-1; a weak D match, TRBD1 (5 bases). Trimming took 0 bases from V and 10 from J, leaving 15 bases between them. The CDR3 is made up of 14 amino acids. Germline lookup yields CDR1 SGHVS and CDR2 FQNEAQ. The CDR3 coding sequence is TGTGCCAGCAGCTTAGCGGTGGAGGGACCGGGAGCTTTCTTT. This encodes CASSLAVEGPGAFF.

This chain links TRBV28 with TRBJ2-5; 8 bases align to TRBD2. CDR1 MDHEN and CDR2 SYDVKM come from the germline V gene. This CDR3 has 15 residues. The V gene end was trimmed by 3 bases and the J gene end by 4 bases; junction bases not matched to a gene: 7. As DNA, the CDR3 is TGTGCCAGCAGTTTGTCGAGCGGGGGAGGAGAGACCCAGTACTTC. Protein: CASSLSSGGGETQYF.

The CDR3 is CASSSPGQTYEQYF. As DNA, the CDR3 is TGTGCCAGTAGTTCACCGGGACAGACCTACGAGCAGTACTTC. The chain couples TRBV19 to TRBJ2-7; 7 bases are a match to TRBD1. In germline, CDR1 is LNHDA, CDR2 SQIVND (reference sequence). This CDR3 spans 14 amino acids. Germline trimming cut 5 bases from V and 2 bases from J; bases unmatched to any gene: 6. Based on the CDR3 plus reference TRBV19 and TRBJ2-7, the full variable domain is DGGITQSPKYLFRKEGQNVTLSCEQNLNHDAMYWYRQDPGQGLRLIYYSQIVNDFQKGDIAEGYSVSREKKESFPLTVTSAQKNPTAFYLCASSSPGQTYEQYFGPGTRLTVT.

V gene TRBV5-4 combines with J gene TRBJ2-6, with D perhaps TRBD1 (5 bases). Trimming removed 5 bases at V and 4 bases at J, with 13 bases between. Looked up from germline, CDR1 is SGHNT and CDR2 is YYREEE (reference sequence). This CDR3 spans 15 amino acids. CDR3 sequence (DNA): TGTGCCAGCAGGGGGCGTGGTACCGGGGCCAACGTCCTGACTTTC. Translation: CASRGRGTGANVLTF. Using reference TRBV5-4 and TRBJ2-6 for the parts outside the CDR3, the full variable domain is ETGVTQSPTHLIKTRGQQVTLRCSSQSGHNTVSWYQQALGQGPQFIFQYYREEENGRGNFPPRFSGLQFPNYSSELNVNALELDDSALYLCASRGRGTGANVLTFGAGSRLTVL.

The chain uses TRBV10-2 and TRBJ2-1; 8 bases are a match to TRBD1. The CDR3 is 13 residues long. Per the germline V gene, CDR1 is WSHSY and CDR2 is SAAADI. V was pared by 6 bases and J by 6 bases, with 4 bases of the junction left unmatched. This CDR3 is CASSRDRFNEQFF. Written as DNA, the CDR3 is TGCGCCAGCAGCCGGGACAGGTTCAATGAGCAGTTCTTC.